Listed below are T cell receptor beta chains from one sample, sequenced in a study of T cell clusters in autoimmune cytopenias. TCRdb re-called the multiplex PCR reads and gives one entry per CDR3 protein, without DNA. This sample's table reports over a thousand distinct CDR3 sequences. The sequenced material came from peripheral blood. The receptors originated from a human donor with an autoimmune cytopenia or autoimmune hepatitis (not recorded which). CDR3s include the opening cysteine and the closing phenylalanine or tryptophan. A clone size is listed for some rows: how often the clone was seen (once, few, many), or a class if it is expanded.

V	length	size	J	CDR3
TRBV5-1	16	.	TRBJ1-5	CASSAGGTGANQPQHF
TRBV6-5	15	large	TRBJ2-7	CASSSQPYRYDEQYF
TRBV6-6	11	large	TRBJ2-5	CASSSLAGQYF
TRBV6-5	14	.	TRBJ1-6	CASSPRLPGSPLHF
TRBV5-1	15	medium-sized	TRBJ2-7	CASSSPGLGTYEQYF
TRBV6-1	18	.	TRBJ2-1	CASSYSINGGGSYNEQFF
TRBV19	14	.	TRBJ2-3	CASSAGGGPDTQYF
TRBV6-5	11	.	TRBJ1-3	CASSQGNTIYF
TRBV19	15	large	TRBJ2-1	CASSKTSGSYNEQFF
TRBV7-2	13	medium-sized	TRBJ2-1	CASSLGYGGEQFF